This TCR beta chain was identified during a study of T-cell reconstitution after alpha-beta-depleted transplantation in children. The CDR3 covers 16 residues. Trimming left V 6 bases short and J 0 bases short, with 15 bases between. CDR1 is KGHSH and CDR2 is LQKENI in the germline V gene. Study-wide findings and caveats: Newly produced T cells mostly accounted for T-cell counts and diversity one year post-transplant.

The library targeted TCRbeta and was prepared with unique molecular identifiers. TCRdb re-called the PCR reads with MiXCR, one entry per CDR3 protein. The sample lists approximately 290,000 distinct CDR3 sequences, around a tenth occurring once. This clonotype came up many times. Its target is unknown. The chain employs TRBV18 and TRBJ1-5; no firm D call. The receptor was isolated from a male patient aged 2 to 9 who had a stem cell transplant for chronic granulomatous disease, so the T cells may come from the graft donor. The sample here was peripheral blood, taken 180 days after TCRalphabeta/CD19-depleted stem cell transplant. The CDR3 sequence: CASSKTLEDSNQPQHF. The DNA for the CDR3 is TGTGCCAGCTCCAAGACCCTAGAAGATAGCAATCAGCCCCAGCATTTT.